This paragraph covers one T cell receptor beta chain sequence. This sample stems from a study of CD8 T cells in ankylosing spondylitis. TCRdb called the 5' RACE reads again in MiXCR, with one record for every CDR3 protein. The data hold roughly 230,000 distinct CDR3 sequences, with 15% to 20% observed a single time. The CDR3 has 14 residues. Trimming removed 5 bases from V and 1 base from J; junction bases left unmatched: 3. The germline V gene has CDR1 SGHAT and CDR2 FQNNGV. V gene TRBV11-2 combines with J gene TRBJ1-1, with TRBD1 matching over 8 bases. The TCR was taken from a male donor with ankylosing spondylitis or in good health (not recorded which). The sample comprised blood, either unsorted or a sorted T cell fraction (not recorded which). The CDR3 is CASSVRGRNTEAFF. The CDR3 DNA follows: TGTGCCAGCAGCGTCAGGGGGCGGAACACTGAAGCTTTCTTT.